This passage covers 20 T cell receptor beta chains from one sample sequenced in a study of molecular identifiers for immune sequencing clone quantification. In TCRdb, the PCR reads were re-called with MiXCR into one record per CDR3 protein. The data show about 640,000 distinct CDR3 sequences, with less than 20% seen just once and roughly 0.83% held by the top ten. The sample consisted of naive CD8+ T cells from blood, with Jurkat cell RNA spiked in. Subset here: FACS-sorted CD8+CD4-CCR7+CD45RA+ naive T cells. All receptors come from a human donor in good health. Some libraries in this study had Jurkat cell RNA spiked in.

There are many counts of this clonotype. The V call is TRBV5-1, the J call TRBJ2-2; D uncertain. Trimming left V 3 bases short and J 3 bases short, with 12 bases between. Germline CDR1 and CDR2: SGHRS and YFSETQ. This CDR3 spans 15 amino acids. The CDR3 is CASSSPHRDTGELFF. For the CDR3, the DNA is TGCGCCAGCAGCTCGCCCCACCGCGACACCGGGGAGCTGTTTTTT.

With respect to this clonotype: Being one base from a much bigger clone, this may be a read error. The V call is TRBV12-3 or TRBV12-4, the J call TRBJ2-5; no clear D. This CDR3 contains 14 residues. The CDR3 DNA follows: TGTGCCAGCACCTTCCGCCTTAACCAAGAGACCCGGTACTTC. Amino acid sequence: CASTFRLNQETRYF.

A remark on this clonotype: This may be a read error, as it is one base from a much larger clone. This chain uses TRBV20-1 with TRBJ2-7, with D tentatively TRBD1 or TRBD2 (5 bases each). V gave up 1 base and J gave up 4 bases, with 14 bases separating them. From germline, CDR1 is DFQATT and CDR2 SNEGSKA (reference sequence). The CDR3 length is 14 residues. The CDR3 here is CSARGGRTPYEQYF. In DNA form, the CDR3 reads TGCAGTGCTAGAGGGGGACGGACACCTTACGAGCAGTACTTC.

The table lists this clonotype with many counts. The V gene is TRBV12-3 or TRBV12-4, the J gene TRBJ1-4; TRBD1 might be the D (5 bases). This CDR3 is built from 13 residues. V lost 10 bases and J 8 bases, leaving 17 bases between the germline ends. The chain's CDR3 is CAKPGLPNEKLFF. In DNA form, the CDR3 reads TGTGCCAAACCGGGACTACCAAACGAAAAACTGTTTTTT.

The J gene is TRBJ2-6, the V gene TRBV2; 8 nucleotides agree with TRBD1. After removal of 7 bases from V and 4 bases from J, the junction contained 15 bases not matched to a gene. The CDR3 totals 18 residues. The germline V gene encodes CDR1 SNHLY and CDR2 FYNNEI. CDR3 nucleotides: TGTGCCAGCACTAAGGACAGGGACGCACTTCTGGGGGCCAACGTCCTGACTTTC. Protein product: CASTKDRDALLGANVLTF. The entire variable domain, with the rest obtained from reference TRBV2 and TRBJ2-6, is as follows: EPEVTQTPSHQVTQMGQEVILRCVPISNHLYFYWYRQILGQKVEFLVSFYNNEISEKSEIFDDQFSVERPDGSNFTLKIRSTKLEDSAMYFCASTKDRDALLGANVLTFGAGSRLTVL.

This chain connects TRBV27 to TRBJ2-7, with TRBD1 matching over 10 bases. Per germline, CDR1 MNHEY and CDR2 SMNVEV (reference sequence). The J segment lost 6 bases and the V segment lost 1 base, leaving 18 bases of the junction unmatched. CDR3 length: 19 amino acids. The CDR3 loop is CASSLYGDRGRLLSSEQYF. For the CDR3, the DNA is TGTGCCAGCAGTTTATATGGGGACAGGGGCCGATTACTAAGCTCCGAGCAGTACTTC.

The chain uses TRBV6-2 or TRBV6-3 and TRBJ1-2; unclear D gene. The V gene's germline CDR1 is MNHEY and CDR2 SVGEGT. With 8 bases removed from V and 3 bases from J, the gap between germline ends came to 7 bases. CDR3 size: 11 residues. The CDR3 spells CASGDYYGYTF. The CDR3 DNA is TGTGCCAGCGGTGACTACTATGGCTACACCTTC.

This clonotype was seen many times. The CDR3 protein is CASSLRLAGGSTDTQYF. CDR3 sequence (DNA): TGTGCCAGCAGCCTAAGACTAGCGGGAGGATCCACAGATACGCAGTATTTT. The gene calls are TRBV5-6 and TRBJ2-3, with 13 bases lining up with TRBD2. Germline lookup yields CDR1 SGHDT and CDR2 YYEEEE. Unmatched junction bases numbered 7, after V lost 4 bases and J lost 2 bases. There are 17 residues in the CDR3. Full variable domain (missing parts from reference TRBV5-6 and TRBJ2-3): DAGVTQSPTHLIKTRGQQVTLRCSPKSGHDTVSWYQQALGQGPQFIFQYYEEEERQRGNFPDRFSGHQFPNYSSELNVNALLLGDSALYLCASSLRLAGGSTDTQYFGPGTRLTVL.

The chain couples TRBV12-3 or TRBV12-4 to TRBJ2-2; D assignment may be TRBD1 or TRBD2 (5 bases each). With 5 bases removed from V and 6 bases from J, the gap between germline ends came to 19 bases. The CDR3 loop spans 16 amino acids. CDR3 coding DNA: TGTGCCAGCAGTGCGCAACCGGGACCTCAATCCGGGGAGCTGTTTTTT. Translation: CASSAQPGPQSGELFF.

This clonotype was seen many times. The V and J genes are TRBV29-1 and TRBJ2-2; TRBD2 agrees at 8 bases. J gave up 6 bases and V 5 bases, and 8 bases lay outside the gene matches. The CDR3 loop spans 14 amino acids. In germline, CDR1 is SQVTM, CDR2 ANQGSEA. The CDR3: CSVLTGRASGELFF. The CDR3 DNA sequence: TGCAGCGTTCTTACCGGGAGGGCCTCCGGGGAGCTGTTTTTT.

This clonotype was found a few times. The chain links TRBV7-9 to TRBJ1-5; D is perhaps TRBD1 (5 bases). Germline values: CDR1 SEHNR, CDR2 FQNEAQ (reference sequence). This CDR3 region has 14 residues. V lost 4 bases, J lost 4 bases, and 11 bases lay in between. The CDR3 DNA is TGTGCCAGCAGCTCCCCTACAGGAAATCAGCCCCAGCATTTT. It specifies CASSSPTGNQPQHF.

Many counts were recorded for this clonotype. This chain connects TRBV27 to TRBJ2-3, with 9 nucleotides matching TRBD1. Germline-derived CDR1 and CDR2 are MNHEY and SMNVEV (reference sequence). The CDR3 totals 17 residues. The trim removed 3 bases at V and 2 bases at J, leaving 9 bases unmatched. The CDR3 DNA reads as TGTGCCAGCAGTTTTCTGACCGGGACAGGGACCACAGATACGCAGTATTTT. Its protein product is CASSFLTGTGTTDTQYF.

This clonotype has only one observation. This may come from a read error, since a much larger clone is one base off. CDR3 sequence reads: CASSIGQTSYKQYF. CDR3 DNA: TGTGCCAGCAGCATCGGACAGACCTCCTACAAGCAGTACTTC. The V and J genes are TRBV27 and TRBJ2-7, with a weak D call TRBD1 (6 bases). Per germline, CDR1 MNHEY and CDR2 SMNVEV (reference sequence). The CDR3 covers 14 residues.

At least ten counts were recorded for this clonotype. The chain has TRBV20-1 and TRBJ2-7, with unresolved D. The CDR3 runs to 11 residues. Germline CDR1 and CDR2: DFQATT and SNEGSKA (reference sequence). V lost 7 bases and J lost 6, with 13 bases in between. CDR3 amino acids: CSVELGIEQYF. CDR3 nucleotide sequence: TGCAGTGTGGAGCTAGGGATCGAGCAGTACTTC.

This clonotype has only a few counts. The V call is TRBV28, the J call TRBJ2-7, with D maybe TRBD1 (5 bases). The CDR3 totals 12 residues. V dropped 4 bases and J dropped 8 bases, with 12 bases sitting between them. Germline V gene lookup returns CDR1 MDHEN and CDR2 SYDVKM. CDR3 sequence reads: CASSSWTTQQYF. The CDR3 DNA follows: TGTGCCAGCAGTTCTTGGACAACGCAGCAGTACTTC.

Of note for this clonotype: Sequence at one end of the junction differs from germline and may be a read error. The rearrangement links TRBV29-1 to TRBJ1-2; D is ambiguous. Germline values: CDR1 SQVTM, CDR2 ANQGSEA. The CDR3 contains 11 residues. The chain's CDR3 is CGVEGGSGYTF. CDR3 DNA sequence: TGCGGCGTTGAAGGAGGTTCTGGCTACACCTTC.

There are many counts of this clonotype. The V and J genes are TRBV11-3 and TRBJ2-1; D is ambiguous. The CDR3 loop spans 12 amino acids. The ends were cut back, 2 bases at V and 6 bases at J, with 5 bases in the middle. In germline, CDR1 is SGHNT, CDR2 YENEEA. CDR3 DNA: TGTGCCAGCAGCTTATGGGCCAATGAGCAGTTCTTC. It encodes CASSLWANEQFF.

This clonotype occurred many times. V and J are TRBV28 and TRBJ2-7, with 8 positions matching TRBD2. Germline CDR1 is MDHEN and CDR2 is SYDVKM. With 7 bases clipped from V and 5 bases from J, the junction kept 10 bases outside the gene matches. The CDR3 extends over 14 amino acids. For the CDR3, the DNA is TGTGCCAGCATACCCAGCGGGAGTGTGAACGAGCAGTACTTC. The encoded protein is CASIPSGSVNEQYF.

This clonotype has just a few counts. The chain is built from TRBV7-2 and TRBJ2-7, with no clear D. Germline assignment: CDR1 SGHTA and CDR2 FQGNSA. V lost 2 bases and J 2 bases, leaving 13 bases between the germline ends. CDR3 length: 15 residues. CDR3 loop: CASSLSSTPTYEQYF. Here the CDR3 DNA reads TGTGCCAGCAGCTTAAGCAGCACCCCTACCTACGAGCAGTACTTC.

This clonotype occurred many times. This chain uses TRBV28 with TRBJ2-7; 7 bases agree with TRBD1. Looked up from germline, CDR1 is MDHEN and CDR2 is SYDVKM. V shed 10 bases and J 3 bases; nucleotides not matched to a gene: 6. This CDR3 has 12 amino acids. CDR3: CATDRAGYEQYF. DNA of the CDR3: TGTGCCACTGACAGGGCTGGCTACGAGCAGTACTTC.